These T cell receptor beta chains were read from a single sample in a study of identical twins. TCRdb reanalysed the 5' RACE reads using MiXCR and keeps one entry per CDR3 protein. Here the sample spans hundreds of thousands of distinct CDR3 sequences, around 6.9% being singletons. This same sample was also part of a study on yellow fever vaccine responses in identical twins.

The sequenced sample consisted of memory (CD45RO+) T cells sorted from blood. The receptors here all came from a woman younger than 35 in good health. The CDR3 runs from the conserved cysteine through the conserved F or W. The order of the fields is clone size, D gene, V gene, J gene, CDR3 protein, CDR3 DNA. The D gene is left open where the match is weak. A clone size is listed for some rows: how often the clone was seen (once, few, many), or a class if it is expanded.

many	-	TRBV14	TRBJ2-1	CASSQGVTVNNEQFF	TGTGCCAGCAGCCAAGGCGTGACAGTAAACAATGAGCAGTTCTTC
many	-	TRBV11-2	TRBJ1-2	CASSLRTESSNYGYTF	TGTGCCAGCAGCTTAAGAACAGAATCTTCTAACTATGGCTACACCTTC
-	-	TRBV12-5	TRBJ1-1	CASGMALSTEAFF	TGTGCTAGTGGAATGGCCCTCAGCACTGAAGCTTTCTTT
-	-	TRBV4-1	TRBJ2-7	CASSQDWVPTYEQYF	TGCGCCAGCAGCCAAGACTGGGTACCAACCTACGAGCAGTACTTC
many	TRBD2	TRBV4-1	TRBJ2-3	CASSQEPGLAGGDTQYF	TGCGCCAGCAGCCAAGAGCCCGGACTAGCGGGAGGTGATACGCAGTATTTT
-	-	TRBV20-1	TRBJ2-3	CSARVFEDTQYF	TGCAGTGCTAGAGTGTTTGAGGATACGCAGTATTTT
few	TRBD2	TRBV6-1	TRBJ2-1	CASSEGGGGVNEQFF	TGTGCCAGCAGTGAAGGCGGCGGGGGGGTTAATGAGCAGTTCTTC
-	-	TRBV5-6	TRBJ2-6	CASSKTGANVLTF	TGTGCCAGCAGCAAGACAGGGGCCAACGTCCTGACTTTC
few	TRBD2	TRBV29-1	TRBJ2-2	CSVHLYATSGGAGELFF	TGCAGCGTTCATTTATACGCGACTAGCGGGGGAGCTGGGGAGCTGTTTTTT
-	-	TRBV2	TRBJ1-1	CASSGGSPEAFF	TGTGCCAGCAGTGGGGGCAGTCCTGAAGCTTTCTTT
-	-	TRBV30	TRBJ1-2	CACRQGGSYGYTF	TGTGCCTGCCGGCAAGGGGGTAGCTATGGCTACACCTTC
few	-	TRBV6-1	TRBJ1-2	CASSEAPASRGGYTF	TGTGCCAGCAGTGAAGCCCCGGCCAGTCGGGGTGGCTACACCTTC
many	-	TRBV2	TRBJ2-4	CASSAGYLAKNIQYF	TGTGCCAGCAGTGCAGGGTATCTAGCCAAAAACATTCAGTACTTC
few	TRBD2	TRBV20-1	TRBJ2-7	CSATGLAGDNYEQYF	TGCAGTGCTACGGGACTAGCGGGGGACAATTACGAGCAGTACTTC
-	-	TRBV19	TRBJ1-2	CASSIDGRGYGYTF	TGTGCCAGTAGTATAGATGGAAGGGGCTATGGCTACACCTTC
few	-	TRBV29-1	TRBJ1-2	CSVLTPGSYGYTF	TGCAGCGTTCTTACCCCCGGGAGTTATGGCTACACCTTC
few	-	TRBV7-9	TRBJ1-1	CASSFGGSEAFF	TGTGCCAGCAGCTTTGGTGGGTCTGAAGCTTTCTTT
-	TRBD1	TRBV11-2	TRBJ2-5	CASSLGDRAWEETQYF	TGTGCCAGCAGCTTAGGGGACAGGGCTTGGGAAGAGACCCAGTACTTC
many	TRBD2	TRBV2	TRBJ2-1	CASSPRTSGVEQFF	TGTGCCAGCAGTCCTAGGACTAGCGGCGTGGAGCAGTTCTTC
-	-	TRBV18	TRBJ2-2	CASSPPGPGHGELFF	TGTGCCAGCTCACCACCGGGACCAGGGCACGGGGAGCTGTTTTTT